Listed below are T cell receptor beta chains from one sample, sequenced in a study of patients and donors after allogeneic stem cell transplantation. MiXCR, applied by TCRdb to the RT-PCR reads, yields one record per CDR3 protein. Of roughly 880,000 distinct CDR3 sequences listed, approximately 18% were seen once; the top ten hold 5.5% to 6.5%. Sequencing used blood, either unsorted or a sorted T cell fraction (not recorded which). The origin of the receptors is a human donor who was either an allogeneic HSCT recipient or a stem cell or donor lymphocyte infusion donor (not recorded which). It is not recorded whose cells these are; they may come from a transplant donor. CDR3s include the opening cysteine and the closing phenylalanine or tryptophan. The order of the fields is J gene, D gene, V gene, CDR3 protein. A D gene is named only where the DNA matches it firmly.

j_call: TRBJ1-5
d_call: .
v_call: TRBV12-3/TRBV12-4
cdr3_aa: CASSILTGSNQPQHF

j_call: TRBJ1-2
d_call: TRBD1
v_call: TRBV4-1
cdr3_aa: CASSQVYRDRDLYGYTF

j_call: TRBJ2-1
d_call: .
v_call: TRBV12-3/TRBV12-4
cdr3_aa: CASCSNSDSFYNEQFF

j_call: TRBJ2-7
d_call: TRBD1
v_call: TRBV6-2/TRBV6-3
cdr3_aa: CASGKKHGDRGLEQYF

j_call: TRBJ2-3
d_call: TRBD2
v_call: TRBV7-9
cdr3_aa: CASSFRPGLGYGDTQYF

j_call: TRBJ2-5
d_call: TRBD2
v_call: TRBV6-1
cdr3_aa: CASSQNSGRGQETQYF

j_call: TRBJ1-2
d_call: .
v_call: TRBV24-1
cdr3_aa: CATSADRNYGYTF

j_call: TRBJ1-1
d_call: .
v_call: TRBV6-5
cdr3_aa: CASSYSSRDTEAFF

j_call: TRBJ1-2
d_call: TRBD1
v_call: TRBV6-2/TRBV6-3
cdr3_aa: CASRFDRGGGYTF

j_call: TRBJ2-1
d_call: .
v_call: TRBV3-1
cdr3_aa: CASSQPGGRRDEQFF

j_call: TRBJ1-2
d_call: TRBD1
v_call: TRBV10-3
cdr3_aa: CAIIPDRDSNSYTF

j_call: TRBJ1-1
d_call: .
v_call: TRBV4-2
cdr3_aa: CASSIQRGYDPFF

j_call: TRBJ2-1
d_call: TRBD2
v_call: TRBV24-1
cdr3_aa: CATSDRSSGPYNEQFF

j_call: TRBJ2-1
d_call: .
v_call: TRBV7-8
cdr3_aa: CASSLGRWGNEQFF

j_call: TRBJ2-1
d_call: .
v_call: TRBV20-1
cdr3_aa: CSARDWRTNKNEQFF

j_call: TRBJ2-7
d_call: .
v_call: TRBV3-1
cdr3_aa: CASSQDWLSYEQYF

j_call: TRBJ2-7
d_call: .
v_call: TRBV6-5
cdr3_aa: CASSYPRGGMSSEQYF

j_call: TRBJ2-5
d_call: .
v_call: TRBV9
cdr3_aa: CASSAGGAGETQYF

j_call: TRBJ1-1
d_call: .
v_call: TRBV10-3
cdr3_aa: CAIARRGLNTEAFF

j_call: TRBJ2-7
d_call: TRBD1
v_call: TRBV29-1
cdr3_aa: CSVRDRRNEQYF

j_call: TRBJ1-1
d_call: .
v_call: TRBV6-1
cdr3_aa: CASSPPRSRWNTEAFF

j_call: TRBJ2-7
d_call: .
v_call: TRBV18
cdr3_aa: CASSPRGGSHEQYF